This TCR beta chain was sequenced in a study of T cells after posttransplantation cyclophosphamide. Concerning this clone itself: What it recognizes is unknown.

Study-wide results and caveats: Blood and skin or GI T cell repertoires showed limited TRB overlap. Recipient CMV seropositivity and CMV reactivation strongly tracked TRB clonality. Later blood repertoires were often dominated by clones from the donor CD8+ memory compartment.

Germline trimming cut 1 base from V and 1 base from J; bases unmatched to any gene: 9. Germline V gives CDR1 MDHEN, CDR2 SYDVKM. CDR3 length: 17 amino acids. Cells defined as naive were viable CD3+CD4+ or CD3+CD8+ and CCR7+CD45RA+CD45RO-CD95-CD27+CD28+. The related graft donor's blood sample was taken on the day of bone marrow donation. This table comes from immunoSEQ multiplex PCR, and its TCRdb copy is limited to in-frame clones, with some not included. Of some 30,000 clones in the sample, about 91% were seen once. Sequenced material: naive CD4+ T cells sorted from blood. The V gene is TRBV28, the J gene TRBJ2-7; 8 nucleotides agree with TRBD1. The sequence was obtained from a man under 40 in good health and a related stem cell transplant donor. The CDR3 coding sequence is TGTGCCAGCAGTTTATTCCCGGACAGGGTCGAATCCTACGAGCAGTACTTC. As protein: CASSLFPDRVESYEQYF.